Listed below are T cell receptor beta chains from one sample, sequenced in a study of blood T cell repertoires in COVID-19. Generated by immunoSEQ multiplex PCR, the TCRdb table keeps only in-frame clones and is missing some. The sample has roughly 280,000 clones; about 88% are singletons. The sequenced material came from peripheral blood. These receptor sequences come from a man aged 25 to 45 with active or convalescent COVID-19. CDR3s include the opening cysteine and the closing phenylalanine or tryptophan.

v_call cdr3_aa
TRBV24-1 CATSPGQMDYGYTF
TRBV7-3 CASSPGLAGSTDTQYF
TRBV5-1 CASSQHRAHYYEQYF
TRBV3-1/TRBV3-2 CASSQDRGQGVGELFF
TRBV5-6 CASSLGGNYGYTF
TRBV15 CATSRDSGGYNEQFF
TRBV6-1 CASSESGGIAFF
TRBV19 CASSPPSPRQGQNGYTF
TRBV10-1 CASSELVGDEQYF
TRBV5-1 CASSLGSLQGCNQPQHF
TRBV3-1/TRBV3-2 CASSQWTGAVNTEAFF
TRBV5-1 CASSEGGDDGYTF
TRBV7-9 CASSARDSRLYGYTF
TRBV29-1 CSVGPTEGGYTF
TRBV27 CASSLSDSNYEQYF
TRBV7-6 CASSSTSGAVGGANVLTF
TRBV19 CASNGNYNEQFF
TRBV20-1 CSASGSSGGISGELFF
TRBV7-3 CASSLTLPGYNSPLHF
TRBV7-9 CASSLSSLFGYTF
TRBV4-1 CASSRPGQLGSGANVLTF
TRBV7-9 CASSLLAGGPPDTQYF
TRBV6-5 CATTSYNEQFF
TRBV9 CASRGGTGGNTEAFF
TRBV30 CAWGTGSSYNEQFF
TRBV11-2 CASSFRQGTIYGYTF
TRBV3-1/TRBV3-2 CASSQARGTGAEKLFF
TRBV6-5 CASSYEGSPYEQYF